This T cell receptor (beta chain) is from a study of regulatory T cells in long-lasting Graves disease. In the study overall: Graves' patients diagnosed newly had used antithyroid drugs under 3 months. Findings and caveats of the study: TRBV28, TRBJ1-2 and TRBJ2-5 were segments that persistent disease favored.

Time point in this sample: newly diagnosed GD, antithyroid drugs for less than 3 months. Making the TCR library involved RNA that had been extracted from PBMCs. Arm-PCR of CDR3 regions with iRepertoire HTBI primers generated TCR beta libraries. TCRdb reprocessed the multiplex PCR reads with MiXCR, giving one entry per CDR3 protein. This table has fewer than 650,000 distinct CDR3 sequences, approximately 15% appearing once. Concerning this clonotype: Antigen unknown.

Germline values: CDR1 MNHNS, CDR2 SASEGT. CDR3 length: 15 residues. The V gene end was trimmed by 7 bases and the J gene end by 5 bases; junction bases not matched to a gene: 9. These data were also reused for a study on T cells in Graves' hyperthyroidism and ophthalmopathy. That paper notes: Primed by the HTBI set, a first-round RT-PCR was run on the TCR CDR3. Stable hyperthyroidism was told apart from ophthalmopathy by a model built on 13 V-J features.

The source of this sequence is a woman aged 25 to 39 with Graves disease. Sequencing was performed on peripheral blood mononuclear cells (PBMCs), taken at new diagnosis, from a patient treated with antithyroid drugs. The chain joins TRBV6-1 to TRBJ2-2, with 8 nucleotides matching TRBD1. CDR3 sequence: CASTFDRGKTGELFF. CDR3 DNA: TGTGCCAGCACCTTCGACAGGGGAAAAACCGGGGAGCTGTTTTTT.